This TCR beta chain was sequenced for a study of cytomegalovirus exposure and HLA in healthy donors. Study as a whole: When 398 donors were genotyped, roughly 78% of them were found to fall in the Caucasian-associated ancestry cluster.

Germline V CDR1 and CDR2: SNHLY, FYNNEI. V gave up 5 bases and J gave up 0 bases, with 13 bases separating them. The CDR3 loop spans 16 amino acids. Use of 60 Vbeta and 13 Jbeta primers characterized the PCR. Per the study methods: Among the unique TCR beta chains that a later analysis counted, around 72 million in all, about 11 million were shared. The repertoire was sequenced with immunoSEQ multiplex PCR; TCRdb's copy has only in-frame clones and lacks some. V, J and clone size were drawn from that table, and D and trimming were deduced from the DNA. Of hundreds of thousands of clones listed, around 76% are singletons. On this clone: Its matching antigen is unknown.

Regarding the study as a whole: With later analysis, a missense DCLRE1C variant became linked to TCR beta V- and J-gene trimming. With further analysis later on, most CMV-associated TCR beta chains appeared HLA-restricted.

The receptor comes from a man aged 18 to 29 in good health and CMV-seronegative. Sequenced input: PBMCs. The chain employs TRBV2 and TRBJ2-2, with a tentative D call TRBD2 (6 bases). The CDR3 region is CASSLTSPANTGELFF. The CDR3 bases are TGTGCCAGCAGTCTTACTAGCCCCGCGAACACCGGGGAGCTGTTTTTT. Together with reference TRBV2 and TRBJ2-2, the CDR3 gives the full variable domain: EPEVTQTPSHQVTQMGQEVILRCVPISNHLYFYWYRQILGQKVEFLVSFYNNEISEKSEIFDDQFSVERPDGSNFTLKIRSTKLEDSAMYFCASSLTSPANTGELFFGEGSRLTVL.